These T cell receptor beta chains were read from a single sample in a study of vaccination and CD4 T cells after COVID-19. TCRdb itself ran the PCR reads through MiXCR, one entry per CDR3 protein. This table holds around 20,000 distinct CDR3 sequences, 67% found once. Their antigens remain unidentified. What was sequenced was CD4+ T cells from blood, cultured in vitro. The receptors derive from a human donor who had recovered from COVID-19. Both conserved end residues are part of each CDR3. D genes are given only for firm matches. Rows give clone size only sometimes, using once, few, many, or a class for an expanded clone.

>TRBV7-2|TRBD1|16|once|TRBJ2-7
TGTGCCAGCAGCTTAGGAGGACAGGGGGCTGTCTACGAGCAGTACTTC
CASSLGGQGAVYEQYF
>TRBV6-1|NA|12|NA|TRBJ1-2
TGTGCCAGCAGTACACCTGGGGGGAGCTACACCTTC
CASSTPGGSYTF
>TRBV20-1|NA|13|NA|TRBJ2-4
TGCAGTGCTTCCGAGACCGGCAAAAACATTCAGTACTTC
CSASETGKNIQYF
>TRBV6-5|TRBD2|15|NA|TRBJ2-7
TGTGCCAGCAGTTTCCCGGGCGGGAGGGCGAACGAGCAGTACTTC
CASSFPGGRANEQYF
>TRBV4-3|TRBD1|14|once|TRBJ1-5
TGCGCCAGCAGCCAAGGACAGGGGGACCAGCCCCAGCATTTT
CASSQGQGDQPQHF
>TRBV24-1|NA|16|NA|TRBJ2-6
TGTGCCACCAGTGATCCGGGCCTGGGGGGGGCCAACGTCCTGACTTTC
CATSDPGLGGANVLTF
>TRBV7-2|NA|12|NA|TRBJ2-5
TGTGCCAGCAGCCGGAGATCAGAGACCCAGTACTTC
CASSRRSETQYF
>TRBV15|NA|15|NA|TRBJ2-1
TGTGCCACCAGCAGCCAGGGGAACCCCCCCAATGAGCAGTTCTTC
CATSSQGNPPNEQFF
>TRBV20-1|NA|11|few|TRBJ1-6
TGCAGTGCTAGGGTTGATTCACCCCTCCACTTT
CSARVDSPLHF
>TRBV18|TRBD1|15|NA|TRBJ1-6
TGTGCCAGCTCACCATCCGACAGGGGGCGTTCACCCCTCCACTTT
CASSPSDRGRSPLHF
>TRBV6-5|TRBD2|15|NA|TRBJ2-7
TGTGCCAGCAGTTACTCGGCGGGAGGGCCTTACGAGCAGTACTTC
CASSYSAGGPYEQYF
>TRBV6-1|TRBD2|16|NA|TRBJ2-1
TGTGCCAGCAGTGCCCCCACTAGCGTTAGGCCCAATGAGCAGTTCTTC
CASSAPTSVRPNEQFF
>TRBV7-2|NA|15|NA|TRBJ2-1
TGTGCCAGTAAATCCCAGGGGGGAGGGTTTTCGGAGCAGTTCTTC
CASKSQGGGFSEQFF
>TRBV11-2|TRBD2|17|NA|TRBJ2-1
TGTGCCAGCAGCTTAGCTAGTTTTGCGGGAGGAATCAATGAGCAGTTCTTC
CASSLASFAGGINEQFF
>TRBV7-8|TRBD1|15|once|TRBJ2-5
TGTGCCAGCAGCTCCGAACGGACAGGGAGAGAGACCCAGTACTTC
CASSSERTGRETQYF
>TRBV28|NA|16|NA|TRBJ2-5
TGTGCCAGCAGTTTCGGCCCACAGGGAAGTAAAGAGACCCAGTACTTC
CASSFGPQGSKETQYF
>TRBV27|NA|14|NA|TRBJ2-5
TGTGCCAGCAGTTCCCGACACCTCCAAGAGACCCAGTACTTC
CASSSRHLQETQYF
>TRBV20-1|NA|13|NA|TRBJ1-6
TGCAGTGCTAGAGATCAGGCAGGTTCACCCCTCCACTTT
CSARDQAGSPLHF
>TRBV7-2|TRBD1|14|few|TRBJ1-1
TGTGCCAGCAGCTGGACAGGGGTGGGCACTGAAGCTTTCTTT
CASSWTGVGTEAFF
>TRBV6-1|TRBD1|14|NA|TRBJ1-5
TGTGCCAGCAGGTATGACAGGGGCGGTCAGCCCCAGCATTTT
CASRYDRGGQPQHF
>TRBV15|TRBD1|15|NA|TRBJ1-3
TGTGCCACCAGCAGAGATGGGACAGGGGGTAACACCATATATTTT
CATSRDGTGGNTIYF
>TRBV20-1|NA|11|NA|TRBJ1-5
TGCAGTGCTACCCCGGGCCAGCCCCAGCATTTT
CSATPGQPQHF
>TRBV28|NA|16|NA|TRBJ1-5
TGTGCCAGCAGCCCGCGGGGTTATAGTAGCAATCAGCCCCAGCATTTT
CASSPRGYSSNQPQHF
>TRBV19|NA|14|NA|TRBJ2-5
TGTGCCAGTAGCGGGGGAGCTCTACAAGAGACCCAGTACTTC
CASSGGALQETQYF
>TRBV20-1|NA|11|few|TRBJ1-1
TGCAGTGCTAGATGGGGCACTGAAGCTTTCTTT
CSARWGTEAFF
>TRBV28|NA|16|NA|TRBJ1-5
TGTGCCAGCAGTTTGGACGGAATCTATAGCAATCAGCCCCAGCATTTT
CASSLDGIYSNQPQHF
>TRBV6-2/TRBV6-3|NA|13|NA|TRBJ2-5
TGTGCCAGCAGCCTTAACCAGGACAGTCACCAGTACTTC
CASSLNQDSHQYF
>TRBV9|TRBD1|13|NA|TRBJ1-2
TGTGCCAGCAGCCCCCAGGGGGCCTATGGCTACACCTTC
CASSPQGAYGYTF
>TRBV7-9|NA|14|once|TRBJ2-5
TGTGCCAGCAGCTTAGAAACAGGGAGAGAGACCCAGTACTTC
CASSLETGRETQYF
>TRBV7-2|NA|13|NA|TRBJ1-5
TGTGCCAGCAGCCGACGGGATAATCAGCCCCAGCATTTT
CASSRRDNQPQHF
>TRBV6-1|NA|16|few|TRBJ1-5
TGTGCCAGCAGTGCCTCGGGGCAGTATAGCAATCAGCCCCAGCATTTT
CASSASGQYSNQPQHF
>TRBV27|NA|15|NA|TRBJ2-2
TGTGCCAGCAGTTTAAAAGGGGCCCACACCGGGGAGCTGTTTTTT
CASSLKGAHTGELFF
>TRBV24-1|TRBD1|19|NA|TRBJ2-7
TGTGCCACCAGTGATTCTAGAGGCCTTCGGACAGGGCGTTCCTACGAGCAGTACTTC
CATSDSRGLRTGRSYEQYF
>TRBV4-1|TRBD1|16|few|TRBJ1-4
TGCGCCAGCAGCCCGGGGAAGGGGGCGCGGGTTGAAAAACTGTTTTTT
CASSPGKGARVEKLFF
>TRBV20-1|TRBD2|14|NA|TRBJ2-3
TGCAGTGCTTGGACTAGCGGGAACACAGATACGCAGTATTTT
CSAWTSGNTDTQYF
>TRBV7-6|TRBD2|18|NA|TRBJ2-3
TGTGCTAGCAGCCCCCATGGTCGGCGGGAGGCGGGCACAGATACGCAGTATTTT
CASSPHGRREAGTDTQYF
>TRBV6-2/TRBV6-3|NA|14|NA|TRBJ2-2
TGTGCCAGCAGTTACTCGGCGTCGGCCGGGGAGCTGTTTTTT
CASSYSASAGELFF
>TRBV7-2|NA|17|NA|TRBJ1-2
TGTGCCAGCAGCCCAAGAGGCACGGTGGACGGGGGCCTTGGCTACACCTTC
CASSPRGTVDGGLGYTF
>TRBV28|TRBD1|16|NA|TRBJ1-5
TGTGCCAGCAGTCCACGCCTATCAGGGGGTAATCAGCCCCAGCATTTT
CASSPRLSGGNQPQHF
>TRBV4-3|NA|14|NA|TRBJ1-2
TGCGCCAGCAGCCAATGGCGGAGCAACTATGGCTACACCTTC
CASSQWRSNYGYTF
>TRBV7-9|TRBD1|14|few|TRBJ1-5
TGTGCCAGCAGCGATACAGGGGAGTTTCAGCCCCAGCATTTT
CASSDTGEFQPQHF
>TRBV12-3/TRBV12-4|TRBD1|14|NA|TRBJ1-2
TGTGCCAGCAGAGGGACAGGGGAATCCTATGGCTACACCTTC
CASRGTGESYGYTF
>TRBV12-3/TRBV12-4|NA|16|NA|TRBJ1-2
TGTGCCAGCAGTCCCCGCGGGGCAGGGACTAACTATGGCTACACCTTC
CASSPRGAGTNYGYTF
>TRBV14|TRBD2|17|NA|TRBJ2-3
TGTGCCAGCAGCCGAGGGACTAGCGGGAGAAGGACAGATACGCAGTATTTT
CASSRGTSGRRTDTQYF
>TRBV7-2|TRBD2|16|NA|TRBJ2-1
TGTGCCAGCAGCTTACGCGGGACTAGCGGAAACAATGAGCAGTTCTTC
CASSLRGTSGNNEQFF
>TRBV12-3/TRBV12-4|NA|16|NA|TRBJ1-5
TGTGCCAGCAGTTCGGGGGGGAATAGAGGTATTCAGCCCCAGCATTTT
CASSSGGNRGIQPQHF
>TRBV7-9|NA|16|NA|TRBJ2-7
TGTGCCAGCAGCTTTCCGCCACCCCGAGGGTCTTACGAGCAGTACTTC
CASSFPPPRGSYEQYF
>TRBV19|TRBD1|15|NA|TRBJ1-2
TGTGCCAGTAGTCCCCAGACAGGGGCCAACTATGGCTACACCTTC
CASSPQTGANYGYTF
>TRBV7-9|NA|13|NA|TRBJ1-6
TGTGCCAGCAGCTTAGTACAGAATTCACCCCTCCACTTT
CASSLVQNSPLHF
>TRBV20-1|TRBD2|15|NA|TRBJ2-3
TGCAGTGCTGCCTCGCTAGCGGGGGCGACAGATACGCAGTATTTT
CSAASLAGATDTQYF
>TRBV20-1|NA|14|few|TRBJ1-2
TGCAGTGCTGATACCGGGACGGTTGGGTATGGCTACACCTTC
CSADTGTVGYGYTF
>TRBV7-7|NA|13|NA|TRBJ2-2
TGTGCTAGCAGCTTAGAACGGGCCGGGGAGCTGTTTTTT
CASSLERAGELFF
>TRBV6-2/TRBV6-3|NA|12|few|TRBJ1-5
TGTGCCAGCAGTTACTCGACTCAGCCCCAGCATTTT
CASSYSTQPQHF
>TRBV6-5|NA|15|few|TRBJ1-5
TGTGCCAGCAGTTACTCTGGGGGATCCGGGCAGCCCCAGCATTTT
CASSYSGGSGQPQHF
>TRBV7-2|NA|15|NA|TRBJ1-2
TGTGCCAGCAGCCCCAGGACAGAAGCTAACTATGGCTACACCTTC
CASSPRTEANYGYTF
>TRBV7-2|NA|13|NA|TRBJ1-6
TGTGCCAGCAGTATGACCTCGCTTACACCCCTCCACTTT
CASSMTSLTPLHF
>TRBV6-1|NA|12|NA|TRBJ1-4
TGTGCCAGCGGGGGGGGGATTGGAAAACTGTTTTTT
CASGGGIGKLFF
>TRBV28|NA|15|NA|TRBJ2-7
TGTGCCAGCAGTTCCCCCCATGGGGTAATGTACGAGCAGTACTTC
CASSSPHGVMYEQYF
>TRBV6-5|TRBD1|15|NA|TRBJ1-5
TGTGCCAGCAGTTACTTGACAGGGGGCAATCAGCCCCAGCATTTT
CASSYLTGGNQPQHF